Each of the 15 T cell receptor beta chains below was sequenced from the same sample in a study of beta chain features in type 1 diabetes. Study-wide results and caveats: Shortening of TCRB CDR3s, moderate but significant, appeared in all four CD4+ subsets of Type 1 diabetes patients.

The entirety of the isolated RNA underwent reverse transcription, so expressed TCRB transcripts were sequenced. TCRdb's copy holds only in-frame clones and misses some; the assay was immunoSEQ multiplex PCR. The sample has about 230,000 clones; 16% are singletons. No antigen is known for these receptors. The specimen was naive CD4+ T cells from blood. Receptors were obtained from a young man with type 1 diabetes.

The V and J genes are TRBV15 and TRBJ1-4; a weak D match, TRBD1 (5 bases). With 5 bases removed from V and 7 bases from J, the gap between germline ends came to 11 bases. The length of the CDR3 is 13 residues. Germline-derived CDR1 and CDR2 are LNHNV and YYDKDF (reference sequence). The chain's CDR3 is CATSPRTSEKLFF. The CDR3 DNA follows: TGTGCCACCAGCCCCCGGACAAGTGAAAAACTGTTTTTT.

The chain links TRBV7-9 to TRBJ2-5; 11 bases align to TRBD2. The CDR3 is 15 residues long. V was pared by 2 bases and J by 2 bases, with 1 base of the junction left unmatched. CDR1 is SEHNR and CDR2 is FQNEAQ in the germline V gene (reference sequence). The CDR3: CASSLIAGGQETQYF. In nucleotides, the CDR3 is TGTGCCAGCAGCTTAATAGCGGGAGGGCAAGAGACCCAGTACTTC.

The sample holds a few counts of this clone. As DNA, the CDR3 is TGTGCTAGTGGTTTCGTGGGACTAGAGAACACCGGGGAGCTGTTTTTT. This translates into CASGFVGLENTGELFF. This sequence joins TRBV12-5 and TRBJ2-2, with 8 bases that match TRBD2. The germline V gene has CDR1 LGHNT and CDR2 FRNRAP. Trimming removed 3 bases from V and 1 base from J; junction bases left unmatched: 4. The CDR3 length is 16 residues.

The chain links TRBV29-1 to TRBJ1-2; D unclear. This CDR3 contains 11 residues. V lost 7 bases and J 8 bases, leaving 14 bases between the germline ends. Germline V CDR1 and CDR2: SQVTM, ANQGSEA. This CDR3 is CSAGRRRGYTF. CDR3 DNA: TGCAGCGCCGGACGCCGTCGGGGCTACACCTTC.

This clone was counted a few times. The genes are TRBV29-1 and TRBJ1-4, with 10 bases aligning to TRBD1. V lost 6 bases and J lost 8; bases outside the gene matches: 9. The CDR3 is 14 amino acids. Germline assignment: CDR1 SQVTM and CDR2 ANQGSEA. The CDR3 reads CSVSRTGGGEKLFF. The CDR3 nucleotides read TGCAGCGTCTCACGGACAGGGGGTGGAGAAAAACTGTTTTTT.

V gene TRBV19 combines with J gene TRBJ2-1; 10 nucleotides agree with TRBD2. The V gene end was trimmed by 1 base and the J gene end by 6 bases; junction bases not matched to a gene: 6. The CDR3 extends over 16 amino acids. Germline V lookup: CDR1 LNHDA, CDR2 SQIVND (reference sequence). Written as DNA, the CDR3 is TGTGCCAGTAGTATAGTTTATAGCGGGAGGAGCAATGAGCAGTTCTTC. It encodes CASSIVYSGRSNEQFF.

J is TRBJ2-7 and V is TRBV5-1; 7 nucleotides match TRBD1. The V gene's germline CDR1 is SGHRS and CDR2 YFSETQ. The CDR3 length is 14 residues. V lost 0 bases to trimming and J lost 3 bases; unmatched junction nucleotides: 3. The CDR3 is CASSLAGTDYEQYF. The CDR3 nucleotides are TGCGCCAGCAGCTTGGCTGGGACAGACTACGAGCAGTACTTC.

This clone was seen only a few times. V gene TRBV7-9 combines with J gene TRBJ2-5; the D is unclear. Trimming removed 8 bases from V and 5 bases from J, with 6 bases in between. This CDR3 spans 10 amino acids. In germline, CDR1 is SEHNR, CDR2 FQNEAQ (reference sequence). The CDR3 sequence is CASARETQYF. The CDR3 DNA is TGTGCCAGCGCGAGGGAGACCCAGTACTTC.

The rearrangement uses TRBV14 and TRBJ2-1; weak D call: TRBD2 (6 bases). V shed 4 bases and J shed 12 bases, with 10 bases lying between them. CDR1 is SGHDN, CDR2 FVKESK, per germline. This CDR3 comprises 11 residues. CDR3 loop: CASSLSGVQFF. The CDR3 DNA is TGTGCCAGCAGCCTTAGCGGAGTGCAGTTCTTC. Looking up the rest from reference TRBV14 and TRBJ2-1 gives the full variable domain: EAGVTQFPSHSVIEKGQTVTLRCDPISGHDNLYWYRRVMGKEIKFLLHFVKESKQDESGMPNNRFLAERTGGTYSTLKVQPAELEDSGVYFCASSLSGVQFFGPGTRLTVL.

The chain uses TRBV4-1 and TRBJ2-2, with unresolved D. Trimming left V 0 bases short and J 7 bases short, with 15 bases between. CDR1 is MGHRA and CDR2 is YSYEKL in the germline V gene. The CDR3 has 16 amino acids. The CDR3 is CASSQESPSVSGELFF. The CDR3 region has the DNA TGCGCCAGCAGCCAAGAATCACCTTCGGTTAGCGGGGAGCTGTTTTTT.

This clone came up a few times. This chain uses TRBV27 with TRBJ2-1; 14 positions match TRBD2. Germline lookup yields CDR1 MNHEY and CDR2 SMNVEV (reference sequence). Trimming cost V 5 bases and J 3 bases; bases outside gene matches: 6. This CDR3 region has 17 residues. CDR3 nucleotides: TGTGCCAGCAGTCCCGGGACTAGCGGGAGAGGCTACAATGAGCAGTTCTTC. It translates to CASSPGTSGRGYNEQFF.

A few counts support this clone. The chain has TRBV14 and TRBJ2-3; D is unresolved. V was clipped by 4 bases and J by 7 bases, with 12 bases between them. Germline V lookup: CDR1 SGHDN, CDR2 FVKESK. This CDR3 has 13 residues. CDR3 loop: CASSREDHYTQYF. As DNA, the CDR3 is TGTGCCAGCAGCCGAGAGGACCACTATACGCAGTATTTT.

This sequence joins TRBV5-1 and TRBJ2-1; 10 nucleotides agree with TRBD2. Trimming at V came to 3 bases and at J to 7 bases, leaving 10 bases not matched to a gene. Germline-derived CDR1 and CDR2 are SGHRS and YFSETQ. The CDR3 consists of 16 residues. This chain's CDR3 is CASSSALAGDGNEQFF. The CDR3 DNA reads as TGCGCCAGCAGCTCGGCCCTAGCGGGAGATGGGAATGAGCAGTTCTTC.

The V gene is TRBV28, the J gene TRBJ2-1, with D uncertain. Trimming shortened V by 3 bases and J by 6 bases, and 9 bases separated the two germline ends. CDR3 size: 13 residues. The germline V gene has CDR1 MDHEN and CDR2 SYDVKM. The CDR3 sequence: CASSFGLFNEQFF. CDR3 in DNA: TGTGCCAGCAGTTTTGGGCTATTCAATGAGCAGTTCTTC.

This clone appeared once. V usage is TRBV2 and J usage is TRBJ1-1; D is possibly TRBD1 (6 bases). The CDR3 runs to 13 residues. Trimming stripped 6 bases from V and 1 base from J, with 9 bases between. CDR1 and CDR2 (germline): SNHLY, FYNNEI. CDR3 amino acids: CASRRTENTEAFF. The CDR3 DNA sequence: TGTGCCAGCAGACGGACAGAGAACACTGAAGCTTTCTTT.